This TCR beta chain comes out of a study of blood T cell repertoires in COVID-19. Turning to the study itself: The United States, Italy and Spain supplied acute and convalescent COVID-19 samples. T cells, B-cell-depleted T cells, or PBMCs supplied cDNA or gDNA.

Original processing notes: By means of reference gene primer amplification, nucleated cell counts were estimated. Profiling relied on immunoSEQ multiplex PCR, and the TCRdb table lists in-frame clones only, not all of them. The V and J calls and the clone size are those of that table, but D and trimming were determined from the DNA. The sample includes about 360,000 clones, 85% to 90% of them seen just once. Comment on this clone: The same CDR3 arises from other DNA sequences in this sample as well.

This CDR3 has 13 amino acids. Germline V gene sequence: CDR1 MNHEY, CDR2 SVGAGI. V lost 9 bases and J 2 bases, leaving 8 bases between the germline ends. The clonotype originates from a human donor in a cohort sampled during active COVID-19. Sequenced material: peripheral blood. V and J are TRBV6-5 and TRBJ2-6, with unresolved D. The CDR3 region is CASSSPGANVLTF. The CDR3 coding sequence is TGTGCCAGTTCCTCCCCTGGGGCCAACGTCCTGACTTTC.